Below, 29 T cell receptor beta chains from the same sample are listed, as sequenced in a study of graft-versus-host responses after intestinal transplantation. Their recognized antigens are unknown. The data were produced by immunoSEQ multiplex PCR, yet TCRdb's version contains in-frame clones alone and is incomplete. The table includes about 59,000 clones, around 92% detected once. The sequenced sample was unstimulated CD4+ T cells sorted from spleen or lymph node cells, obtained before transplant. These receptors all come from a human donor who was the organ donor for an intestinal transplant.

V is TRBV7-3 and J is TRBJ2-1; D gene uncertain. Germline CDR1 is SGHTA and CDR2 is FQGTGA. The V end was cut by 2 bases, the J end by 5 bases, with 7 bases between. This CDR3 spans 13 amino acids. The CDR3 loop is CASSLARDNEQFF. Written as DNA, the CDR3 is TGTGCCAGCAGCTTAGCCCGGGACAATGAGCAGTTCTTC.

V and J are TRBV7-2 and TRBJ2-1; 9 bases map to TRBD2. The germline gives CDR1 SGHTA, CDR2 FQGNSA. V lost 5 bases to trimming and J lost 7 bases; unmatched junction nucleotides: 18. This CDR3 is built from 18 residues. The CDR3 loop is CASSVDQWGAGGRNEQFF. The CDR3 coding sequence is TGTGCCAGCAGCGTAGATCAGTGGGGAGCGGGGGGCCGGAATGAGCAGTTCTTC.

V usage is TRBV2 and J usage is TRBJ2-5; D is ambiguous. The CDR3 loop spans 12 amino acids. Germline lookup yields CDR1 SNHLY and CDR2 FYNNEI. The V end was cut by 6 bases, the J end by 4 bases, with 9 bases between. For the CDR3, the DNA is TGTGCCAGCAGCGCGAATGGAGAGACCCAGTACTTC. This encodes CASSANGETQYF. Together with reference TRBV2 and TRBJ2-5, the CDR3 gives the full variable domain: EPEVTQTPSHQVTQMGQEVILRCVPISNHLYFYWYRQILGQKVEFLVSFYNNEISEKSEIFDDQFSVERPDGSNFTLKIRSTKLEDSAMYFCASSANGETQYFGPGTRLLVL.

This clone has more than one count but fewer than ten. The gene calls are TRBV19 and TRBJ1-3, with D uncertain. The CDR3 sequence is 14 residues long. V gave up 8 bases and J gave up 0 bases, with 11 bases separating them. Germline-derived CDR1 and CDR2 are LNHDA and SQIVND (reference sequence). In nucleotides, the CDR3 is TGTGCCAGTGATGGCGGTAGCTCTGGAAACACCATATATTTT. Translation: CASDGGSSGNTIYF.

The V and J genes are TRBV7-2 and TRBJ2-5; D remains unclear. Germline assignment: CDR1 SGHTA and CDR2 FQGNSA. V was trimmed by 4 bases and J by 4 bases, leaving 13 bases between them. The CDR3 loop spans 14 amino acids. The CDR3 sequence: CASSSTFWGETQYF. The DNA of the CDR3 is TGTGCCAGCAGCTCGACTTTCTGGGGAGAGACCCAGTACTTC.

The chain employs TRBV25-1 and TRBJ2-1, with 8 bases identical to TRBD1. Germline V gene data show CDR1 as MGHDK and CDR2 as SYGVNS. V was clipped by 5 bases and J by 3 bases; unmatched bases: 6. The CDR3 length is 15 residues. In DNA form, the CDR3 reads TGTGCCAGCAGTTTCGCGGGACAGGTCTACAATGAGCAGTTCTTC. This codes for CASSFAGQVYNEQFF.

This clone was found once. J is TRBJ1-5 and V is TRBV4-2; maybe TRBD1 (6 bases). Germline assignment: CDR1 LGHNA and CDR2 YNFKEQ. The CDR3 consists of 14 residues. V gave up 0 bases and J gave up 7 bases, with 10 bases separating them. This CDR3 is CASSQDRGWQPQHF. DNA of the CDR3: TGTGCCAGCAGCCAAGACAGGGGTTGGCAGCCCCAGCATTTT.

This chain links TRBV5-4 with TRBJ2-5; tentative D call: TRBD1 (6 bases). The germline V gene has CDR1 SGHNT and CDR2 YYREEE (reference sequence). V was clipped by 1 base and J by 4 bases, with 8 bases between them. The CDR3 has 13 amino acids. The CDR3 nucleotides read TGTGCCAGCAGCTTGACAGGGTCAGAGACCCAGTACTTC. As protein: CASSLTGSETQYF.

The rearrangement links TRBV7-3 to TRBJ2-7, with a weak D call TRBD1 (5 bases). The ends were cut back, 5 bases at V and 0 bases at J, with 14 bases in the middle. Germline values: CDR1 SGHTA, CDR2 FQGTGA. The CDR3 loop spans 15 amino acids. The CDR3 nucleotides are TGTGCCAGCAGCCTTAAGCAGGGTCCCTCCTACGAGCAGTACTTC. It translates to CASSLKQGPSYEQYF.

The chain combines TRBV7-8 with TRBJ2-7, with TRBD1 matching over 10 bases. The J segment lost 0 bases and the V segment lost 5 bases, leaving 4 bases of the junction unmatched. Germline V gene lookup returns CDR1 SGHVS and CDR2 FQNEAQ. CDR3 size: 15 residues. The CDR3 sequence is CASSRTGGYSYEQYF. CDR3 nucleotide sequence: TGTGCCAGCAGCCGGACAGGGGGATACTCCTACGAGCAGTACTTC.

Written as DNA, the CDR3 is TGTGCCAGCAGTAGGACAGAATCCTACGAGCAGTACTTC. Translated, it gives CASSRTESYEQYF. The chain uses TRBV6-9 and TRBJ2-7; maybe TRBD1 (6 bases). CDR1 is MNHGY, CDR2 SVAAGI, per germline. Trimming stripped 5 bases from V and 1 base from J, with 9 bases between. The CDR3 has 13 residues.

The CDR3 here is CASSPQPSNQPQHF. The CDR3 DNA reads as TGTGCCAGCAGTCCGCAGCCAAGCAATCAGCCCCAGCATTTT. V is TRBV6-5 and J is TRBJ1-5, with D unresolved. The germline CDR1 and CDR2 sequences are MNHEY and SVGAGI. The CDR3 is 14 amino acids. V was shortened by 5 bases and J by 1 base, with 9 bases between the two germline ends.

The sample holds one count of this clone. The rearrangement uses TRBV5-1 and TRBJ2-1, with TRBD2 as a possible D gene (6 bases). The germline CDR1 and CDR2 sequences are SGHRS and YFSETQ. Trimming shortened V by 5 bases and J by 1 base, and 13 bases separated the two germline ends. The CDR3 contains 15 residues. This CDR3 reads CASSLTSPSYNEQFF. The CDR3 bases are TGCGCCAGCAGTCTAACTAGCCCATCCTACAATGAGCAGTTCTTC. Combining the CDR3 with reference TRBV5-1 and TRBJ2-1 gives the whole variable domain KAGVTQTPRYLIKTRGQQVTLSCSPISGHRSVSWYQQTPGQGLQFLFEYFSETQRNKGNFPGRFSGRQFSNSRSEMNVSTLELGDSALYLCASSLTSPSYNEQFFGPGTRLTVL.

The chain couples TRBV10-3 to TRBJ2-7, with D uncertain. Germline V CDR1 and CDR2: ENHRY, SYGVKD. Trimming removed 0 bases at V and 2 bases at J, with 11 bases between. This CDR3 region has 15 residues. The CDR3: CAISESSIVPYEQYF. In nucleotides, the CDR3 is TGTGCCATCAGTGAGTCGTCGATAGTCCCCTACGAGCAGTACTTC.

This clone has only one observation. The rearrangement uses TRBV11-1 and TRBJ2-5; D may be TRBD1 or TRBD2 (6 bases each). V lost 5 bases and J 4 bases, leaving 14 bases between the germline ends. The germline CDR1 and CDR2 sequences are SGHAT and FQDESV (reference sequence). This CDR3 region has 14 residues. The CDR3 reads CASSAWGAGETQYF. As DNA, the CDR3 is TGTGCCAGCAGCGCCTGGGGGGCGGGAGAGACCCAGTACTTC.

The V gene is TRBV29-1, the J gene TRBJ2-3; D call uncertain. CDR3 length equals 12 residues. V was trimmed by 7 bases and J by 2 bases, leaving 10 bases between them. Germline CDR1 and CDR2: SQVTM and ANQGSEA. For the CDR3, the DNA is TGCAGCGACCTGAGTCTCACAGATACGCAGTATTTT. Translation: CSDLSLTDTQYF.

CDR3 protein: CASRDRSYEQYF. In DNA form, the CDR3 reads TGTGCCAGCAGAGACAGGAGCTACGAGCAGTACTTC. The chain links TRBV6-5 to TRBJ2-7, with TRBD1 as a possible D gene (6 bases). This CDR3 spans 12 amino acids. Trimming took off 6 bases at V and 3 bases at J, with 9 bases between the two ends. CDR1 MNHEY and CDR2 SVGAGI come from the germline V gene.

The V gene is TRBV5-1, the J gene TRBJ2-3, with 8 positions matching TRBD1. CDR3 length: 12 amino acids. Germline V lookup: CDR1 SGHRS, CDR2 YFSETQ. V shed 4 bases, J shed 9 bases, and the junction held 4 bases outside the gene matches. As DNA, the CDR3 is TGCGCCAGCAGCGCCGACAGGGGCACGCAGTATTTT. This sequence encodes CASSADRGTQYF.

This rearrangement joins TRBV27 to TRBJ1-2, with 7 bases identical to TRBD1. The V gene's germline CDR1 is MNHEY and CDR2 SMNVEV (reference sequence). The ends lost 6 bases at V and 2 bases at J; junction bases unmatched: 3. This CDR3 region has 13 residues. The CDR3 DNA reads as TGTGCCAGCAGATCCAGGGGGAACTATGGCTACACCTTC. Its translation: CASRSRGNYGYTF.

This chain links TRBV5-4 with TRBJ2-7; 10 positions agree with TRBD2. From germline, CDR1 is SGHNT and CDR2 YYREEE (reference sequence). This CDR3 comprises 16 residues. With 4 bases clipped from V and 2 bases from J, the junction kept 9 bases outside the gene matches. CDR3 nucleotides: TGTGCCAGCAGCCTCCCACTAGCGGGGACTACCTACGAGCAGTACTTC. This gives the protein CASSLPLAGTTYEQYF.

This rearrangement joins TRBV18 to TRBJ2-2; D not certain. V was trimmed by 1 base and J by 12 bases, leaving 15 bases between them. The CDR3 spans 14 residues. CDR1 is KGHSH, CDR2 LQKENI, per germline. The CDR3 sequence: CASSPLKVGAKLFF. The CDR3 DNA follows: TGTGCCAGCTCACCACTGAAGGTCGGCGCAAAGCTGTTTTTT. Variable domain in full (rest from reference TRBV18 and TRBJ2-2): NAGVMQNPRHLVRRRGQEARLRCSPMKGHSHVYWYRQLPEEGLKFMVYLQKENIIDESGMPKERFSAEFPKEGPSILRIQQVVRGDSAAYFCASSPLKVGAKLFFGEGSRLTVL.

This chain joins TRBV18 and TRBJ2-1; tentatively, D is TRBD1 (5 bases). CDR1 KGHSH and CDR2 LQKENI come from the germline V gene. V was clipped by 1 base and J by 3 bases, with 10 bases between them. The CDR3 is 15 amino acids. Written as DNA, the CDR3 is TGTGCCAGCTCACCACTAGACAGACACTACAATGAGCAGTTCTTC. Residues: CASSPLDRHYNEQFF.

The V gene is TRBV12-2, the J gene TRBJ1-1. TRBV12-2 is reported as a pseudogene. The CDR3 is 14 amino acids. The CDR3 DNA reads as TGTGCAAGTCGCTTCGGACGGGAGAGCACTGAAGCTTTCTTT. It specifies CASRFGRESTEAFF.

The chain recombines TRBV6-5 with TRBJ1-2; no reliable D call. Germline values: CDR1 MNHEY, CDR2 SVGAGI. The CDR3 has 13 residues. The V end was cut by 5 bases, the J end by 4 bases, with 11 bases between. The CDR3 DNA is TGTGCCAGCAGTGAAGATGCCAGCTATGGCTACACCTTC. Translated: CASSEDASYGYTF.

The rearrangement uses TRBV5-6 and TRBJ2-3, with 12 bases fitting TRBD2. V shed 4 bases, J shed 5 bases, and the junction held 17 bases outside the gene matches. In germline, CDR1 is SGHDT, CDR2 YYEEEE. This CDR3 region has 19 residues. The CDR3 loop is CASSTLGLAGGPEVDTQYF. CDR3 nucleotide sequence: TGTGCCAGCAGCACGTTGGGGCTAGCGGGGGGGCCGGAGGTAGATACGCAGTATTTT.

As concerns this clone: Relative to the germline gene, one junction end is altered; a read error may explain this. The chain employs TRBV2 and TRBJ2-5; 11 bases are a match to TRBD2. Looked up from germline, CDR1 is SNHLY and CDR2 is FYNNEI. This CDR3 has 18 residues. CDR3 bases: TGTGCCAGCAGGCGAAGATTGCTAGCGGGGGGCAACCAAGGGACCCAGTACTTC. Protein sequence: CASRRRLLAGGNQGTQYF.

CDR3 nucleotides: TGCGCCAGCAGCCAAACCACAGGGCCCACTGGAAACACCATATATTTT. It yields the protein CASSQTTGPTGNTIYF. The V gene is TRBV4-3, the J gene TRBJ1-3; a possible D gene is TRBD1 (6 bases). The V gene's germline CDR1 is LGHNA and CDR2 YSLEER. The CDR3 consists of 16 residues. Between the trimmed V and J ends, which lost 2 bases and 2 bases, there was a span of 13 bases.

The genes are TRBV30 and TRBJ1-1; no reliable D call. V lost 2 bases, J lost 5 bases, and 15 bases lay in between. CDR1 is GTSNPN, CDR2 SVGIG, per germline (reference sequence). CDR3 length: 14 residues. CDR3 region: CAWSPIFVETEAFF. CDR3 sequence (DNA): TGTGCCTGGAGTCCTATCTTTGTGGAGACTGAAGCTTTCTTT.

As DNA, the CDR3 is TGTGCCAGCAGTTACAGGGCTGGAAACACCATATATTTT. This codes for CASSYRAGNTIYF. The chain combines TRBV7-3 with TRBJ1-3; possibly TRBD1 for D (6 bases). V was cut by 6 bases and J by 2 bases, with 8 bases left in between. The CDR3 is made up of 13 amino acids. Germline V gives CDR1 SGHTA, CDR2 FQGTGA.